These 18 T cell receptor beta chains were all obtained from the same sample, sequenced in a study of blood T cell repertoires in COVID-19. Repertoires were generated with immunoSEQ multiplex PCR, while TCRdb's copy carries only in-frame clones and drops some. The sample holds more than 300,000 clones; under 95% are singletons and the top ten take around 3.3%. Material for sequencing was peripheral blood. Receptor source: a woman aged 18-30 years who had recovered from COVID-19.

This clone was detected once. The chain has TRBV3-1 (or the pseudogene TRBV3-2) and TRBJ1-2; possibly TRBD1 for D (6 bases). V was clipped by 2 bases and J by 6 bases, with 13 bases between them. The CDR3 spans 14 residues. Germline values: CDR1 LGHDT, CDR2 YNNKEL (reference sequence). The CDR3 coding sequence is TGTGCCAGCAGCCAATCTACAGGGTATGATGGCTACACCTTC. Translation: CASSQSTGYDGYTF.

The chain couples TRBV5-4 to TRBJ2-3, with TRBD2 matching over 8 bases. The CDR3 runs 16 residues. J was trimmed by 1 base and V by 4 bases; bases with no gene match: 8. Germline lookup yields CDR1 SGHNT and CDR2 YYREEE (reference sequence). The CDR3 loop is CASSIKAGVGTDTQYF. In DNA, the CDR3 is TGTGCCAGCAGCATAAAAGCGGGAGTGGGCACAGATACGCAGTATTTT.

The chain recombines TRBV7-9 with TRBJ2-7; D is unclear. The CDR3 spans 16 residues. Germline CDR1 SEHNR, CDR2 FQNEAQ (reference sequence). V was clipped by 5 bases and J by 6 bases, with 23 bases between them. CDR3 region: CASSTGMHCVTFEQYV. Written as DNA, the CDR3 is TGTGCCAGCAGCACTGGAATGCACTGCGTGACTTTCGAGCAGTACGTC.

DNA of the CDR3: TGTGCCAGCAGTTTACGGGGTTTCCAGGACCCTTACAATGAGCAGTTCTTC. As protein: CASSLRGFQDPYNEQFF. V and J are TRBV27 and TRBJ2-1; TRBD2 might be the D (5 bases). The V end was cut by 2 bases, the J end by 4 bases, with 18 bases between. CDR3 length: 17 residues. Germline assignment: CDR1 MNHEY and CDR2 SMNVEV (reference sequence).

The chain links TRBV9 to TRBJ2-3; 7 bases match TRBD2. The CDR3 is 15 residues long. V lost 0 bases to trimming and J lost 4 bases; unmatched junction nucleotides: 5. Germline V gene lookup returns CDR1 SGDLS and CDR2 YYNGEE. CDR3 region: CASSVGLAASDTQYF. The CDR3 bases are TGTGCCAGCAGCGTAGGGCTAGCGGCCTCAGATACGCAGTATTTT.

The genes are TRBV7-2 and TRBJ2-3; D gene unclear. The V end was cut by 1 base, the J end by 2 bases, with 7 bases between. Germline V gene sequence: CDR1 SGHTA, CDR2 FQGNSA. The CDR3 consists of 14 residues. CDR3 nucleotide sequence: TGTGCCAGCAGCTTAGGGGCAGTCACAGATACGCAGTATTTT. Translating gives CASSLGAVTDTQYF.

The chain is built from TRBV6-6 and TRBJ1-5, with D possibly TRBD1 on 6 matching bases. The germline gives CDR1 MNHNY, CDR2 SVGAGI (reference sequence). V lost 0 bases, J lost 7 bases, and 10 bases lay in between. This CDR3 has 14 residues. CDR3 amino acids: CASSYSRGQQPQHF. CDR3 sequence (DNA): TGTGCCAGCAGTTACTCGCGGGGGCAACAGCCCCAGCATTTT.

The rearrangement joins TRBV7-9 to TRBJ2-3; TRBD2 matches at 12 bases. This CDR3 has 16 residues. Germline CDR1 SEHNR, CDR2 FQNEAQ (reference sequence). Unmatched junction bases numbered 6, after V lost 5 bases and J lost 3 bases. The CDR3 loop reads CASSLRTSGTTDTQYF. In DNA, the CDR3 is TGTGCCAGCAGCCTTAGGACTAGCGGGACTACAGATACGCAGTATTTT. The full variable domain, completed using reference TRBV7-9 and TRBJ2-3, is DTGVSQNPRHKITKRGQNVTFRCDPISEHNRLYWYRQTLGQGPEFLTYFQNEAQLEKSRLLSDRFSAERPKGSFSTLEIQRTEQGDSAMYLCASSLRTSGTTDTQYFGPGTRLTVL.

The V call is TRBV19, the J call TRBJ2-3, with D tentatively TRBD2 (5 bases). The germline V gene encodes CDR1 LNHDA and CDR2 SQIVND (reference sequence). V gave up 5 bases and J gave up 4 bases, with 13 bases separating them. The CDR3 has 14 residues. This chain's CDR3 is CASSVREQADTQYF. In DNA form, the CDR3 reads TGTGCCAGTAGTGTGAGGGAGCAGGCAGATACGCAGTATTTT.

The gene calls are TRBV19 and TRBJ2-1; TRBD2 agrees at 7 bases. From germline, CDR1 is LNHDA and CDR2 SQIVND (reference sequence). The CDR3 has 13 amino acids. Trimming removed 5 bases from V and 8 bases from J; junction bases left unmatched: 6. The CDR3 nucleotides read TGTGCCAGTAGTGCCGTTGGGAGGGATGAGCAGTTCTTC. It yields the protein CASSAVGRDEQFF.

As DNA, the CDR3 is TGTGCCACCCGCAGGGGAACAACTGGGGCCAACGTCCTGACTTTC. The encoded protein is CATRRGTTGANVLTF. The chain combines TRBV6-6 with TRBJ2-6; possibly TRBD1 for D (6 bases). From germline, CDR1 is MNHNY and CDR2 SVGAGI (reference sequence). V was clipped by 10 bases and J by 2 bases, with 15 bases between them. The CDR3 is made up of 15 amino acids.

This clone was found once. CDR3 residues: CASSLLLDRDRAYNEQFF. CDR3 coding DNA: TGTGCCAGCAGCTTACTCTTAGACCGGGACAGGGCTTACAATGAGCAGTTCTTC. This chain links TRBV11-2 with TRBJ2-1, with 9 bases lining up with TRBD1. The length of the CDR3 is 18 residues. Germline V CDR1 and CDR2: SGHAT, FQNNGV. V was pared by 2 bases and J by 4 bases, with 12 bases of the junction left unmatched.

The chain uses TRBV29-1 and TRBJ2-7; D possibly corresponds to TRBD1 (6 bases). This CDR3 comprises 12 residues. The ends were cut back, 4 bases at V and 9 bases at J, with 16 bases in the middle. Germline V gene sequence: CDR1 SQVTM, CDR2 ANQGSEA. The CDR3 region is CSVGGHLSRQYV. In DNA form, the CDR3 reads TGCAGCGTTGGGGGACACCTTTCCCGGCAGTACGTC.

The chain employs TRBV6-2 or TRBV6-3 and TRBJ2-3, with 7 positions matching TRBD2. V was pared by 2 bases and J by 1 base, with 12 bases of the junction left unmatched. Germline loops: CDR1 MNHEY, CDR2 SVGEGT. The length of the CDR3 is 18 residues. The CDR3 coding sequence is TGTGCCAGCAGTTACACCCCTTTTTGGGGGAGGGGCACAGATACGCAGTATTTT. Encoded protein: CASSYTPFWGRGTDTQYF.

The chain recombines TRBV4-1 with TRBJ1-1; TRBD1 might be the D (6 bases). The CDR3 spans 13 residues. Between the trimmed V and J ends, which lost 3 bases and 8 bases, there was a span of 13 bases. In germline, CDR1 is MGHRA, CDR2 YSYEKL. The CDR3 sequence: CASSQILTGEAFF. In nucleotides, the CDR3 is TGCGCCAGCAGCCAGATATTGACAGGAGAAGCTTTCTTT.

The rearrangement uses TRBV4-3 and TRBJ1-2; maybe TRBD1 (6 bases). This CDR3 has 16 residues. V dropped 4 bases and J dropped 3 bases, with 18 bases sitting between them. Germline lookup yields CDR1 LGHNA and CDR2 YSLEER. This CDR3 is CASSPRGGHKYYGYTF. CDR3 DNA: TGCGCCAGCAGCCCTCGAGGGGGACACAAGTACTATGGCTACACCTTC.

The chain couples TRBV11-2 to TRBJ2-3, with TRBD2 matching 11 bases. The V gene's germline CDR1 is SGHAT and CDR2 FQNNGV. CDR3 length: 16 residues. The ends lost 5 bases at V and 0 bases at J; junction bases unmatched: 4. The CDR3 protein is CASSPGLAGSTDTQYF. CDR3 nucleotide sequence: TGTGCCAGCAGCCCAGGACTAGCGGGTAGCACAGATACGCAGTATTTT.

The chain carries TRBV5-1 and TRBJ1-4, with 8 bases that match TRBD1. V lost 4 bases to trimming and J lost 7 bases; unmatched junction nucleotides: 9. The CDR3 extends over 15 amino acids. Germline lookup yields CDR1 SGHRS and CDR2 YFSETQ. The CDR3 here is CASSGYRGMGEKLFF. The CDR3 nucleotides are TGCGCCAGCAGCGGCTACAGGGGGATGGGTGAAAAACTGTTTTTT.